This entry is about one T cell receptor beta chain. Its antigen remains unidentified. These data belong to a study of T cell responses to AZD1222 COVID-19 vaccine. The study, taken as a whole, reports: Baseline seropositives among AZD1222 recipients totaled only six. Once two AZD1222 doses were given, Spike-specific TCR breadth and depth went up.

Doses given second, at about 4 or about 12 weeks, were pooled. Only in-frame clones appear in the TCRdb table, and some are missing; sequencing was by immunoSEQ multiplex PCR. There are 110,000 or so clones in the sample; about 85% occur only once, and 3% lies in the top ten. The length of the CDR3 is 15 residues. V shed 4 bases, J shed 4 bases, and the junction held 9 bases outside the gene matches. From germline, CDR1 is MGHRA and CDR2 YSYEKL. Specimen: peripheral blood, collected 28 days after the second AZD1222 dose. The chain joins TRBV4-1 to TRBJ2-7, with TRBD1 matching over 8 bases. The receptor was derived from an adult who received the AZD1222 COVID-19 vaccine. The CDR3 DNA reads TGCGCCAGCAGCCCAGGCGCAGGGGGCGGATACGAGCAGTACTTC. It codes for CASSPGAGGGYEQYF.